The clone carrying this T cell receptor (beta chain) showed up many times. Its antigen is not known. The CDR3 sequence is 15 residues long. From germline, CDR1 is ENHRY and CDR2 SYGVKD. Germline trimming cut 10 bases from V and 6 bases from J; bases unmatched to any gene: 12. This sample stems from a study of CD8 T cells in ankylosing spondylitis. Study-wide points: Significant enrichment of disease-linked clones was reported in matched ankylosing spondylitis synovial fluid.

5'-RACE, quantitative and with molecular barcodes, yielded the TCR beta libraries. One entry per CDR3 protein, called by TCRdb with MiXCR from the 5' RACE reads. This table holds 200,000 to 300,000 distinct CDR3 sequences, less than 10% found once. This clonotype was obtained from a male donor with ankylosing spondylitis or in good health (not recorded which). Sequencing input: blood, either unsorted or a sorted T cell fraction (not recorded which). The chain uses TRBV10-3 and TRBJ2-1; the match to TRBD2 covers 10 bases. DNA of the CDR3: TGTGCCAACGGAAAAGCGGGGGGGATTTCCAATGAGCAGTTCTTC. Amino acids: CANGKAGGISNEQFF.